The 5 T cell receptor beta chains below were found in one sample sequenced in a study of blood T cells in healthy people across ages. Together with a sample-barcoded 5' primer, a J-beta primer mix was included in a second PCR lasting 7 to 11 cycles. TCRdb fed the 5' RACE reads into MiXCR, producing one record per CDR3 protein. This table has some 1.4 million distinct CDR3 sequences, approximately 40% appearing once. The specimen sequenced was blood. These receptors were obtained from a woman aged 18-30 years in good health.

This clonotype was found once. V and J are TRBV20-1 and TRBJ2-2; D possibly matches TRBD1 or TRBD2 (7 bases each). V was trimmed by 5 bases and J by 3 bases, leaving 16 bases between them. Germline CDR1 DFQATT, CDR2 SNEGSKA (reference sequence). The length of the CDR3 is 15 residues. CDR3: CSARGGDSDTGELFF. CDR3 sequence (DNA): TGCAGTGCTCGGGGAGGGGACAGTGACACCGGGGAGCTGTTTTTT.

The genes are TRBV28 and TRBJ2-3; 8 bases map to TRBD2. Germline V lookup: CDR1 MDHEN, CDR2 SYDVKM. The CDR3 is 13 residues long. V shed 8 bases, J shed 6 bases, and the junction held 7 bases outside the gene matches. This CDR3 is CASRGRWRDTQYF. DNA for the CDR3: TGTGCCAGCCGCGGGAGGTGGAGGGATACGCAGTATTTT.

This clonotype was detected once. V is TRBV5-6 and J is TRBJ2-1; 12 nucleotides align to TRBD2. There are 15 residues in the CDR3. V lost 4 bases to trimming and J lost 6 bases; unmatched junction nucleotides: 5. The germline V gene has CDR1 SGHDT and CDR2 YYEEEE. DNA of the CDR3: TGTGCCAGCAGCCGACTAGCGGGAGCGGCCAATGAGCAGTTCTTC. Encoded protein: CASSRLAGAANEQFF.

This clonotype was detected a few times. The gene calls are TRBV3-1 and TRBJ2-3, with a possible D match to TRBD1 (5 bases). The CDR3 runs 18 residues. V gave up 0 bases and J gave up 4 bases, with 20 bases separating them. The germline gives CDR1 LGHDT, CDR2 YNNKEL (reference sequence). CDR3 sequence reads: CASSQDRWTSLEADTQYF. CDR3 DNA sequence: TGTGCCAGCAGCCAAGATCGATGGACATCCCTCGAGGCAGATACGCAGTATTTT.

The chain has TRBV4-1 and TRBJ2-5, with D possibly TRBD2 on 5 matching bases. The germline V gene has CDR1 MGHRA and CDR2 YSYEKL. V lost 7 bases to trimming and J lost 5 bases, with 14 bases between them. The CDR3 spans 13 residues. CDR3 amino acids: CASKGGGGETQYF. The CDR3 DNA sequence: TGCGCCAGCAAAGGAGGCGGTGGGGAGACCCAGTACTTC.